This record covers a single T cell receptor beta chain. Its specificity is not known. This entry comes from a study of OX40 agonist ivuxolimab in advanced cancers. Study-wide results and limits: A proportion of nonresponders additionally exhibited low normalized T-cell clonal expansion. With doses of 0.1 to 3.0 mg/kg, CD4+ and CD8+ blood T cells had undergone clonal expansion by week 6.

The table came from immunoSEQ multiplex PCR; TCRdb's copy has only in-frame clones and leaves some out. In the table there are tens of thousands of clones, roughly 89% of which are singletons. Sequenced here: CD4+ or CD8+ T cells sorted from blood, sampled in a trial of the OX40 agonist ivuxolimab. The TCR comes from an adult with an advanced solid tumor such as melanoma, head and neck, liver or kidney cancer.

The CDR3 sequence: CASSLREQNTGELFF. The CDR3 DNA sequence: TGCGCCAGCAGCCTGAGGGAACAGAACACCGGGGAGCTGTTTTTT. This sequence joins TRBV5-1 and TRBJ2-2; a possible D gene is TRBD2 (5 bases). The CDR3 covers 15 residues. The germline V gene encodes CDR1 SGHRS and CDR2 YFSETQ. Trimming removed 4 bases from V and 1 base from J, with 11 bases in between.